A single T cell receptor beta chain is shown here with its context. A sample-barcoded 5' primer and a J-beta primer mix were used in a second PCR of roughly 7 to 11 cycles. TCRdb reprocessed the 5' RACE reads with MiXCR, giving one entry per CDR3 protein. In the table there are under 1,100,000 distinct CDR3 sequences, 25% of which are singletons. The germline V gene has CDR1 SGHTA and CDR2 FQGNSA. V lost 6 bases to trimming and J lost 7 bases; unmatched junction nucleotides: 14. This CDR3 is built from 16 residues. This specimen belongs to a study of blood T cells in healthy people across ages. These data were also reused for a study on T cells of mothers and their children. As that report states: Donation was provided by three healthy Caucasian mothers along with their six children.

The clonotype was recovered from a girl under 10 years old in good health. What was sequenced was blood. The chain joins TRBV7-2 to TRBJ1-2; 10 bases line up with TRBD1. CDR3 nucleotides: TGTGCCAGCAGAAAGACCGGGACAGGGGCGGGATTTGGCTACACCTTC. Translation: CASRKTGTGAGFGYTF.